This TCR beta chain was recovered during a study of OX40 agonist ivuxolimab in advanced cancers. Study background: In three patients, partial responses were observed, one with hepatocellular carcinoma and two with cutaneous melanoma.

Study outcomes and limitations: Clonal expansion was among the lowest in partial responders at 0.1-3.0 mg/kg, especially CD8+. Both blood CD4+ and CD8+ T cells showed clonal growth by week 6 at 0.1 to 3.0 mg/kg. Expanded peripheral T-cell antigen specificity went undetermined.

Sequencing was performed with immunoSEQ multiplex PCR; in TCRdb, only in-frame clones are kept and a portion is missing. In the table there are about 69,000 clones, about 89% of which are singletons. The V and J ends lost 6 bases and 5 bases, in that order; junction bases with no gene match: 8. Per germline, CDR1 SGHAT and CDR2 FQNNGV. This CDR3 contains 14 residues. As regards this clone: Its antigen is currently unknown.

The chain recombines TRBV11-2 with TRBJ2-5; 8 bases are a match to TRBD1. This clonotype was obtained from an adult with an advanced solid tumor such as melanoma, head and neck, liver or kidney cancer. The source material was CD4+ or CD8+ T cells sorted from blood, sampled in a trial of the OX40 agonist ivuxolimab. CDR3: CASRKTGEEETQYF. The CDR3 bases are TGTGCCAGCAGGAAGACAGGGGAGGAGGAGACCCAGTACTTC.